A selection of T cell receptor beta chains follows, all from one sample in a study of Graves' ophthalmopathy and Graves' hyperthyroidism. TCRdb re-analysed the multiplex PCR reads in MiXCR, keeping a single row per CDR3 protein. The sample consists of 400,000 to 500,000 distinct CDR3 sequences, under 25% of them appearing once. Sequencing was performed on peripheral blood. Every receptor here comes from a woman aged 18-35 years with stable Graves' hyperthyroidism. The CDR3 runs from the conserved cysteine through the conserved F or W. A D gene is named only where the DNA matches it firmly. Not every row has a clone size; where given, it reads once, few, many or a size class.

v_gene	abundance	d_gene	j_gene	CDR3nt	CDR3aa
TRBV4-1	many	TRBD2	TRBJ2-7	TGCGCCAGCAGCCGCACCGCCCTAGCGGGAGGGCCCCACGAGCAGTACTTC	CASSRTALAGGPHEQYF
TRBV11-2	-	-	TRBJ2-7	TGTGCCAGCAGCCACTGGACGGGGGGCAACGAGCAGTACTTC	CASSHWTGGNEQYF
TRBV6-1	-	-	TRBJ1-2	TGTGCCAGCGAGGCCGAGCAAATATCGACCTATGGCTACACCTTC	CASEAEQISTYGYTF
TRBV24-1	-	TRBD1	TRBJ2-7	TGTGCCACCAGTGATTGGACAGGGACCATACAGTACTTC	CATSDWTGTIQYF
TRBV27	many	TRBD1	TRBJ1-1	TGTGCCAGCATCTTGGGACAGTACACTGAAGCTTTCTTT	CASILGQYTEAFF
TRBV5-1	many	-	TRBJ1-1	TGCGCCAGCAGCTTGCGTTTTTTGACTGAAGCTTTCTTT	CASSLRFLTEAFF
TRBV12-3/TRBV12-4	many	-	TRBJ2-4	TGTGCCAGCAGTTTAGCGAACCAGAAAAACATTAAGTACTTC	CASSLANQKNIKYF
TRBV6-5	once	-	TRBJ2-7	TGTGCCAGCAGTTACTCGGTGTTAGGGGCCTACGAGCAGTACTTC	CASSYSVLGAYEQYF
TRBV2	-	TRBD1	TRBJ1-1	TGTGCCAGCAGATATCCACAGGGGGCGCGTACTGAAGCTTTCTTT	CASRYPQGARTEAFF
TRBV28	many	-	TRBJ1-6	TGTGCCAGCAGTTTAGACGGGGTGGGTTCACCCCTCCACTTT	CASSLDGVGSPLHF
TRBV25-1	many	-	TRBJ2-2	TGTGCCAGCAGTCCCTTGACGGTGAACACCGGGGAGCTGTTTTTT	CASSPLTVNTGELFF
TRBV11-2	many	TRBD1	TRBJ2-5	TGTGCCAGCAGAAGGGGGACAGGGTTGGGAGAGACCCAGTACTTC	CASRRGTGLGETQYF
TRBV27	many	-	TRBJ2-5	TGTGCCAGCAGTCAACCCGTGGGGTACGGGTGGACCCAGTACTTC	CASSQPVGYGWTQYF
TRBV18	once	-	TRBJ1-6	TGTGCCAGCTCACCAATACAGGCGCCTAATTCACCCCTCCACTTT	CASSPIQAPNSPLHF
TRBV6-2/TRBV6-3	-	TRBD2	TRBJ2-5	TGTGCCAGCAGTTACTCTAGGACTAGCCACCAAGAGACCCAGTACTTC	CASSYSRTSHQETQYF
TRBV28	-	-	TRBJ1-2	TGTGCCAGCAGTCAGTACGTGGCGGATAACTATGGCTACACCTTC	CASSQYVADNYGYTF
TRBV6-5	many	-	TRBJ1-1	TGTGCCAGCAGTTACGACAAAGGGCCTGGAGCTTTCTTT	CASSYDKGPGAFF
TRBV6-1	-	-	TRBJ2-7	TGTGCCAGCAGTGAGGAGGCGCGCTACGAGCAGTACTTC	CASSEEARYEQYF
TRBV6-1	many	TRBD2	TRBJ2-2	TGTGCCAGCAGTGAAAAGACTAGCGGGAGAACGAACACCGGGGAGCTGTTTTTT	CASSEKTSGRTNTGELFF
TRBV25-1	many	-	TRBJ1-1	TGTGCCAGCAGTGAACCCCAGCCTTTTGGGAACACTGAAGCTTTCTTT	CASSEPQPFGNTEAFF
TRBV5-1	few	TRBD1	TRBJ2-7	TGCGCCAGCAGGCCTAACAGGGACAGCTCCTACGAGCAGTACTTC	CASRPNRDSSYEQYF
TRBV11-1	many	-	TRBJ1-5	TGTGCCAGCAGCTTATCAGAGGGACAGCCCCAGCATTTT	CASSLSEGQPQHF
TRBV15	-	-	TRBJ2-7	TGTGCCACCAGCAGAGAAGGCAGAGGGGAAGGCTACGAGCAGTACTTC	CATSREGRGEGYEQYF
TRBV30	many	-	TRBJ1-5	TGTGCCTGGAGTGTAAAGAGGTTGCGCAATCAGCCCCAGCATTTT	CAWSVKRLRNQPQHF
TRBV6-1	many	-	TRBJ1-1	TGTGCCAGCAGCGAAACAGAGAACACTGAAGCTTTCTTT	CASSETENTEAFF
TRBV6-5	many	-	TRBJ1-2	TGTGCCAGCAGTTACGAAGGTTGGCAAGGCTACACCTTC	CASSYEGWQGYTF
TRBV28	many	-	TRBJ1-5	TGTGCCAGCAGTTTGAGAGGGTCCGGATTCCAGCCCCAGCATTTT	CASSLRGSGFQPQHF
TRBV6-1	-	-	TRBJ1-5	TGTGCCAGCAGTGCCATTTGGACTGAGGTTAGCAATCAGCCCCAGCATTTT	CASSAIWTEVSNQPQHF
TRBV20-1	-	-	TRBJ2-5	TGCAGTGCCACTGACAGCCTACAAGAGACCCAGTACTTC	CSATDSLQETQYF
TRBV5-1	many	TRBD1	TRBJ1-2	TGCGCCAGCAGCACAGGGGGCAACTATGGCTACACCTTC	CASSTGGNYGYTF
TRBV3-1	-	TRBD2	TRBJ2-5	TGTGCCAGCAGCCAAGATACTAGCGCCGAGACCCAGTACTTC	CASSQDTSAETQYF
TRBV3-1	many	-	TRBJ1-5	TGTGCCAGCAGCCAAGACTTGACACAAAATCAGCCCCAGCATTTT	CASSQDLTQNQPQHF
TRBV29-1	-	-	TRBJ1-1	TGCAGCGTTGCTGGGGGGGCAGGGAGATTGAACACTGAAGCTTTCTTT	CSVAGGAGRLNTEAFF
TRBV20-1	few	TRBD2	TRBJ2-7	TGCAGTGCTCGGACTAGCGGGAGGGTGGAGCAGTACTTC	CSARTSGRVEQYF
TRBV7-3	-	-	TRBJ2-2	TGTGCCAGCAGCTCTCAGCAGGGGACCGGGGAGCTGTTTTTT	CASSSQQGTGELFF
TRBV7-9	many	TRBD1	TRBJ1-1	TGTGCCAGCAGCTCCTATACAGGGGGGTCGCGAGCTTTCTTT	CASSSYTGGSRAFF
TRBV4-1	few	-	TRBJ1-2	TGCGCCAGCAGCCAAGATCTTTCAAGTCTGCCGGGCTTCGGGGGCTACACCTTC	CASSQDLSSLPGFGGYTF
TRBV10-3	few	TRBD2	TRBJ2-7	TGTGCCATCAGTGATATGTCTAGCGGGAGTAGTTTCTACGAGCAGTACTTC	CAISDMSSGSSFYEQYF
TRBV20-1	few	-	TRBJ2-2	TGCAGTGCTATGGGGAACACCGGGGAGCTGTTTTTT	CSAMGNTGELFF
TRBV20-1	-	-	TRBJ2-7	TGCAGTGCTAGAGTAGGTAGGGGCCCCTACGAGCAGTACTTC	CSARVGRGPYEQYF
TRBV9	many	-	TRBJ1-2	TGTGCCAGCAGCGCTCTGACGGCCTATGGCTACACCTTC	CASSALTAYGYTF
TRBV4-2	many	-	TRBJ1-1	TGTGCCAGCAGCCAAGTTATTAACACTGAAGCTTTCTTT	CASSQVINTEAFF
TRBV24-1	-	-	TRBJ1-3	TGTGCCACCAGTGATGGGCACGGTAACACCATATATTTT	CATSDGHGNTIYF
TRBV4-1	few	-	TRBJ2-7	TGCGCCAGCAGCCAGGGACAACTGAGCTCCTACGAGCAGTACTTC	CASSQGQLSSYEQYF
TRBV28	-	TRBD2	TRBJ2-7	TGTGCCAGCAGTTTATGGAGGACTAGCGGGACCTACGAGCAGTACTTC	CASSLWRTSGTYEQYF
TRBV19	many	-	TRBJ1-3	TGTGCCAGTAGTCGAAACAGGGAGGCTGGAAACACCATATATTTT	CASSRNREAGNTIYF
TRBV6-1	many	-	TRBJ2-2	TGTGCCAGCAGTGAAAGACAGTTCATCGGGGAGCTGTTTTTT	CASSERQFIGELFF
TRBV12-3/TRBV12-4	few	-	TRBJ1-2	TGTGCCAGCAGGCCGGGATCACTTTACAAGACCGGCTATGGCTACACCTTC	CASRPGSLYKTGYGYTF
TRBV28	many	-	TRBJ2-5	TGTGCCAGCAGCACGAAATCCGGGGGCCGCGGGTACTTC	CASSTKSGGRGYF
TRBV12-3/TRBV12-4	many	-	TRBJ2-7	TGTGCCAGCAGTCTTCACCGGGAAAGCTACGAGCAGTACTTC	CASSLHRESYEQYF
TRBV2	many	TRBD2	TRBJ2-5	TGTGCCAGCAGTGCCAGGCTAGCGGGGGGTCTGTACCAAGAGACCCAGTACTTC	CASSARLAGGLYQETQYF
TRBV29-1	many	-	TRBJ2-7	TGCAGCGTTGCCCACGGTGGTGGGTTCAACTACGAGCAGTACTTC	CSVAHGGGFNYEQYF
TRBV30	few	TRBD1	TRBJ1-1	TGTGCCTTTTCTCCGGACAGGGACACTGAAGCTTTCTTT	CAFSPDRDTEAFF
TRBV15	many	-	TRBJ2-7	TGTGCCACCAGCAGAGGTACAAGCTACGAGCAGTACTTC	CATSRGTSYEQYF
TRBV9	many	-	TRBJ2-7	TGTGCCAGCAGCTACATTCTAGGCGGCGAGCAGTACTTC	CASSYILGGEQYF
TRBV12-3/TRBV12-4	-	-	TRBJ1-1	TGTGCCAGCAGTTTGGTCGGACAGACAAGGGGCACTGAAGCTTTCTTT	CASSLVGQTRGTEAFF
TRBV6-1	many	-	TRBJ1-2	TGTGCCAGCAGTGAAGCTAACTATGGCTACACCTTC	CASSEANYGYTF
TRBV18	-	-	TRBJ1-2	TGTGCCAGCTCTTACAGACAGGTCTCTAACTATGGCTACACCTTC	CASSYRQVSNYGYTF
TRBV27	many	TRBD1	TRBJ1-1	TGTGCCAGCAACGGGGGCAGGGGGCTTGTGGACACTGAAGCTTTCTTT	CASNGGRGLVDTEAFF
TRBV12-3/TRBV12-4	-	-	TRBJ1-1	TGTGCCAGCAGTTACGGGACTCTTGGCACTGAAGCTTTCTTT	CASSYGTLGTEAFF